This T cell receptor (beta chain) comes out of a study of technical replicates of blood from a handful of donors. TCRdb keeps only in-frame clones here, not all; method: immunoSEQ multiplex PCR. Here the sample spans 70,000 to 95,000 clones, 85% to 95% being singletons. The TCR was taken from a human donor in good health. Sequenced sample: T cells isolated from PBMCs.

The CDR3 DNA reads as TGTGCCAGCAGCTTATTTCCGAGACAGGGCTACTCTGGGGCCAACGTCCTGACTTTC. This sequence encodes CASSLFPRQGYSGANVLTF. The V and J genes are TRBV7-2 and TRBJ2-6; 7 bases match TRBD1. Germline V gives CDR1 SGHTA, CDR2 FQGNSA. V was pared by 2 bases and J by 0 bases, with 10 bases of the junction left unmatched. The length of the CDR3 is 19 residues.